These 4 T cell receptor beta chains originate from one sample sequenced in a study of T cells in Graves' hyperthyroidism and ophthalmopathy. TCR beta CDR3 regions were amplified from RNA. The TCR CDR3 was amplified in a first-round RT-PCR using the HTBI primer set. One entry per CDR3 protein results from TCRdb running MiXCR on the multiplex PCR reads. The sample lists more than 350,000 distinct CDR3 sequences, about 15% occurring once. The material sequenced was blood. Receptors were obtained from a woman aged 25 to 39 with Graves' hyperthyroidism that later progressed to Graves' ophthalmopathy.

The sample holds a few counts of this clonotype. The V and J genes are TRBV7-9 and TRBJ2-7; TRBD1 matches at 9 bases. With 6 bases clipped from V and 5 bases from J, the junction kept 8 bases outside the gene matches. CDR1 and CDR2 (germline): SEHNR, FQNEAQ (reference sequence). The CDR3 spans 14 residues. This CDR3 reads CASRTGTGIHEQYF. The CDR3 DNA sequence: TGTGCCAGCAGAACCGGGACAGGGATCCACGAGCAGTACTTC.

The chain has TRBV24-1 and TRBJ1-5, with D possibly TRBD1 on 6 matching bases. CDR1 is KGHDR, CDR2 SFDVKD, per germline. Trimming took off 4 bases at V and 1 base at J, with 13 bases between the two ends. The CDR3 has 16 residues. CDR3 DNA: TGTGCCACCAGTGACCTTGGACAGAAGAGCAATCAGCCCCAGCATTTT. It yields the protein CATSDLGQKSNQPQHF.

This clonotype was seen repeatedly, ten times or more. The V call is TRBV7-2, the J call TRBJ2-5; 9 bases align to TRBD1. The germline V gene encodes CDR1 SGHTA and CDR2 FQGNSA. V shed 1 base, J shed 4 bases, and the junction held 1 base outside the gene matches. The CDR3 consists of 14 residues. CDR3 nucleotides: TGTGCCAGCAGCTTAGACAGGGGGCCAGAGACCCAGTACTTC. Its translation: CASSLDRGPETQYF. The variable domain in full, completed from reference TRBV7-2 and TRBJ2-5, reads GAGVSQSPSNKVTEKGKDVELRCDPISGHTALYWYRQSLGQGLEFLIYFQGNSAPDKSGLPSDRFSAERTGGSVSTLTIQRTQQEDSAVYLCASSLDRGPETQYFGPGTRLLVL.

On this clonotype: It may be a read error: a sequence one base away is much more abundant. The V call is TRBV28, the J call TRBJ2-3, with D tentatively TRBD2 (7 bases). This CDR3 region has 15 residues. Per the germline V gene, CDR1 is MDHEN and CDR2 is SYDVKM. DNA of the CDR3: TGTGCCAGCAGTTTAGGGGGGGCGCAGGCAGATGCGCAGTATTTT. Its translation is CASSLGGAQADAQYF. The full variable domain, in which reference TRBV28 and TRBJ2-3 provide the parts outside the CDR3, is DVKVTQSSRYLVKRTGEKVFLECVQDMDHENMFWYRQDPGLGLRLIYFSYDVKMKEKGDIPEGYSVSREKKERFSLILESASTNQTSMYLCASSLGGAQADAQYFGPGTRLTVL.